Included here is one T cell receptor (beta chain) sequence, with context. The antigen is undetermined. This entry is derived from a study of CD8+ T cells in alopecia areata. General study points: In blood and scalp, many expanded lesional clones persisted during tofacitinib. Greater clonality was observed in lesional scalp samples, especially alopecia totalis/universalis, versus normal scalp.

The CDR3 consists of 13 residues. Germline V CDR1 and CDR2: GTSNPN, SVGIG (reference sequence). V was clipped by 2 bases and J by 4 bases; unmatched bases: 4. Extracted RNA was reverse transcribed into cDNA, the sequencing template. Produced via immunoSEQ multiplex PCR; TCRdb's table is partial and in-frame only. The sample yields 190,000 or so clones, about 60% seen once. Stated treatment: oral pan-JAK inhibitor, 5-10 mg twice daily. T lymphocytes (CD4+ and CD8+) were sorted from PBMCs. The rearrangement uses TRBV30 and TRBJ1-1, with TRBD1 matching over 7 bases. The receptor comes from a human donor with alopecia areata. The sequencing here drew on CD4+ T cells sorted from blood, taken at week 4, from a patient treated with tofacitinib. The CDR3 DNA is TGTGCCTGGAGTATTGGGACAGCCACTGAAGCTTTCTTT. Amino acids: CAWSIGTATEAFF. Combining the CDR3 with reference TRBV30 and TRBJ1-1 gives the whole variable domain SQTIHQWPATLVQPVGSPLSLECTVEGTSNPNLYWYRQAAGRGLQLLFYSVGIGQISSEVPQNLSASRPQDRQFILSSKKLLLSDSGFYLCAWSIGTATEAFFGQGTRLTVV.